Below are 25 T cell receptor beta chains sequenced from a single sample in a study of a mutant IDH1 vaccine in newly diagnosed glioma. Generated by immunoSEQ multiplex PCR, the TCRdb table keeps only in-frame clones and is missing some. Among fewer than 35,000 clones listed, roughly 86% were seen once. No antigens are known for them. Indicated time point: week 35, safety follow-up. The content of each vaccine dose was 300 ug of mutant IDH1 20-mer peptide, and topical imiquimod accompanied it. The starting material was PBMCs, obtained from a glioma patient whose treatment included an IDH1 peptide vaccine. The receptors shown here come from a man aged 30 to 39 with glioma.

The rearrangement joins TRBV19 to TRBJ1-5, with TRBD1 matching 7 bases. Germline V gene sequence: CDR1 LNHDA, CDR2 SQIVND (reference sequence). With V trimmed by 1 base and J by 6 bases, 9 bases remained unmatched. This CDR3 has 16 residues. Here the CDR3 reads CASSIGRGQLGQPQHF. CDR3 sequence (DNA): TGTGCCAGTAGTATAGGAAGGGGGCAGCTCGGTCAGCCCCAGCATTTT.

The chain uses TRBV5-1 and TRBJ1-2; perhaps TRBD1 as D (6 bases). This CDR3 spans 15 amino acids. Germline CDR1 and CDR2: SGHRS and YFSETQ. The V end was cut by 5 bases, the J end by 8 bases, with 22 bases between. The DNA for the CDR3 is TGCGCCAGCAGGTCCGGCTCGGGACACCTCGAAGGCTACACCTTC. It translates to CASRSGSGHLEGYTF. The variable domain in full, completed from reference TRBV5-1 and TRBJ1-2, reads KAGVTQTPRYLIKTRGQQVTLSCSPISGHRSVSWYQQTPGQGLQFLFEYFSETQRNKGNFPGRFSGRQFSNSRSEMNVSTLELGDSALYLCASRSGSGHLEGYTFGSGTRLTVV.

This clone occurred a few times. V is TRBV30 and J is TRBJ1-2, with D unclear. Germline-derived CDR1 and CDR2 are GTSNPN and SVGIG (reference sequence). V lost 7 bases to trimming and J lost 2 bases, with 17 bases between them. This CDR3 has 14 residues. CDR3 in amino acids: CASSPGIVNYGYTF. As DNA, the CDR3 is TGTGCCTCCTCCCCGGGAATAGTGAACTATGGCTACACCTTC.

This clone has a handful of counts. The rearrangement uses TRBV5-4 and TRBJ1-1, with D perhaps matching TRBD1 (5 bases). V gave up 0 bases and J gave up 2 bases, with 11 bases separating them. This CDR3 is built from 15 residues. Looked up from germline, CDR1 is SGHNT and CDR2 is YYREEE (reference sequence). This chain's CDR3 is CASSLGRGQNTEAFF. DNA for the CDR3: TGTGCCAGCAGCTTGGGAAGGGGCCAAAACACTGAAGCTTTCTTT.

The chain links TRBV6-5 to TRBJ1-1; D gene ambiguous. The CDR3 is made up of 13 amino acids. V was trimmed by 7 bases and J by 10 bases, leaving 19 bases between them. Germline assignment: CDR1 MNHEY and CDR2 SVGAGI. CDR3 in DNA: TGTGCCAGCAATACCGGGCCCTCTCCGACAGCTTTCTTT. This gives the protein CASNTGPSPTAFF.

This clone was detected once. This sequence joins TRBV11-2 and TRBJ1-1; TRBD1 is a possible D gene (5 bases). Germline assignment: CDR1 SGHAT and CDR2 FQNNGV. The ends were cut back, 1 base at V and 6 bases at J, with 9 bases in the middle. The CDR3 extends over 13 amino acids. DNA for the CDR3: TGTGCCAGCAGCTTAGTTCGACAGTCTGAAGCTTTCTTT. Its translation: CASSLVRQSEAFF.

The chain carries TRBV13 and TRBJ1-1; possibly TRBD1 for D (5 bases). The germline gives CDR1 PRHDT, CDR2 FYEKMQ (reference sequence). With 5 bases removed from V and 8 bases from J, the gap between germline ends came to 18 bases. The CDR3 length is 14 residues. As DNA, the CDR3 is TGTGCCAGCAGCCCGTACGTTTTGGGGGGGGAAGCTTTCTTT. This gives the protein CASSPYVLGGEAFF. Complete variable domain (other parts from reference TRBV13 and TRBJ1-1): AAGVIQSPRHLIKEKRETATLKCYPIPRHDTVYWYQQGPGQDPQFLISFYEKMQSDKGSIPDRFSAQQFSDYHSELNMSSLELGDSALYFCASSPYVLGGEAFFGQGTRLTVV.

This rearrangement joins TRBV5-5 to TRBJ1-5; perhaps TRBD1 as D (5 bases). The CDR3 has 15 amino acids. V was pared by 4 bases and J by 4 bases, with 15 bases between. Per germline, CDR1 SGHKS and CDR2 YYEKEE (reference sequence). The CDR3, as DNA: TGTGCCAGCAGCCACTCGGGACTGATAAATCAGCCCCAGCATTTT. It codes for CASSHSGLINQPQHF.

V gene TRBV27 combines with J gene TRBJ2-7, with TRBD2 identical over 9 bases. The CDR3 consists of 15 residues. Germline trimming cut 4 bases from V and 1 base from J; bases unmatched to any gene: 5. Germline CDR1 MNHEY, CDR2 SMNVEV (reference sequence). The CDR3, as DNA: TGTGCCAGCAGTTCGCCGGCGGGAGGGTCCTACGAGCAGTACTTC. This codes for CASSSPAGGSYEQYF.

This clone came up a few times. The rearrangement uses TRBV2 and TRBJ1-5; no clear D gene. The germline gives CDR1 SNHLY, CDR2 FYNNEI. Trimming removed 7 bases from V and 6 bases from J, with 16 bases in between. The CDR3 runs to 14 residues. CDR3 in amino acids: CASTRGSDAQPQHF. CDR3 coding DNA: TGTGCCAGCACCCGGGGATCTGACGCTCAGCCCCAGCATTTT.

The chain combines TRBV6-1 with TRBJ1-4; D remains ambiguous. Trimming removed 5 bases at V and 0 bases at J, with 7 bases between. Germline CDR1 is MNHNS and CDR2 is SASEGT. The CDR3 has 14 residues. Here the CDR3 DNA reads TGTGCCAGCAGTTTTGCTACAACTAATGAAAAACTGTTTTTT. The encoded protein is CASSFATTNEKLFF.

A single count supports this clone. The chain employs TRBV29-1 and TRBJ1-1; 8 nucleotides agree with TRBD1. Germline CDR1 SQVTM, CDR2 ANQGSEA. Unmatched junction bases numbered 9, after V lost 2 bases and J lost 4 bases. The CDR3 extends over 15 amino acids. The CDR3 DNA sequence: TGCAGCGTTGAACGACTAGACAGGGGAGGCACTGAAGCTTTCTTT. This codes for CSVERLDRGGTEAFF.

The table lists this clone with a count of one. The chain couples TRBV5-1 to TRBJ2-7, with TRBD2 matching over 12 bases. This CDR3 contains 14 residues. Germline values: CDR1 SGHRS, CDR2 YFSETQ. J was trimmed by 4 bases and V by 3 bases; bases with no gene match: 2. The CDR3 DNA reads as TGCGCCAGCAGCTCGACTAGCGGGAGATACGAGCAGTACTTC. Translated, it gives CASSSTSGRYEQYF.

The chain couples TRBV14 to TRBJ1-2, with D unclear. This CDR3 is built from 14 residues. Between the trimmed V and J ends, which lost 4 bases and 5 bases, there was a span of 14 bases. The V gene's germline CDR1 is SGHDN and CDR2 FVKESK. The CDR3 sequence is CASSPGPGKYGYTF. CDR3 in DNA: TGTGCCAGCAGCCCTGGGCCGGGCAAGTATGGCTACACCTTC.

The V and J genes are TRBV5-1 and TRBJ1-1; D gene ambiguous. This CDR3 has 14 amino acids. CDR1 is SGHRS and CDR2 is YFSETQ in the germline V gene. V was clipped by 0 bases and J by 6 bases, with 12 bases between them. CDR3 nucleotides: TGCGCCAGCAGCTTGGAAAAAGTACCCGCTGAAGCTTTCTTT. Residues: CASSLEKVPAEAFF.

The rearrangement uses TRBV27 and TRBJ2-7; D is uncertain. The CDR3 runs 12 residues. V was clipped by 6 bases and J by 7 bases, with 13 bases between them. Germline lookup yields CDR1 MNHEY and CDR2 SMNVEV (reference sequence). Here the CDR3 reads CASSPFMGEQYF. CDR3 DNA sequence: TGTGCCAGCAGCCCTTTCATGGGGGAGCAGTACTTC.

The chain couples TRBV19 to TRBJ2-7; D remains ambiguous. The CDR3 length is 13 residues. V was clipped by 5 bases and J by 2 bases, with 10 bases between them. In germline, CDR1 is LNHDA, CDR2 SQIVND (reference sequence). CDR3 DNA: TGTGCCAGTAGTTCCTTTAATCCCTACGAGCAGTACTTC. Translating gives CASSSFNPYEQYF.

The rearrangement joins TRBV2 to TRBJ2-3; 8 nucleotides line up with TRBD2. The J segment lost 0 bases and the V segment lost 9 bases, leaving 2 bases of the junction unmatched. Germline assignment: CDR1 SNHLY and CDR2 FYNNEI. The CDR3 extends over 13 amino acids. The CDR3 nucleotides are TGTGCCAGAACTAGCGGCAGCACAGATACGCAGTATTTT. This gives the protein CARTSGSTDTQYF.

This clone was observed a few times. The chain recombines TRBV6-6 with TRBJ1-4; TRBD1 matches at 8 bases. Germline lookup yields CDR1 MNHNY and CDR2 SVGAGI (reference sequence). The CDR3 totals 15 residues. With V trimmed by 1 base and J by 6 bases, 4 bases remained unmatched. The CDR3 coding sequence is TGTGCCAGCAGTTACTTCAGGGGGCGGGATGAAAAACTGTTTTTT. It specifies CASSYFRGRDEKLFF.

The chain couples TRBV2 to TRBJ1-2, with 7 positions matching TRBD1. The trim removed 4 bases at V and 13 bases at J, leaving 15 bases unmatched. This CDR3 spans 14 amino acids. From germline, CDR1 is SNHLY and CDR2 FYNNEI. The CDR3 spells CASSVNRGIVSGTF. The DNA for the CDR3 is TGTGCCAGCAGTGTCAACAGGGGCATCGTATCAGGCACCTTC.

The CDR3 region is CASSPGTAYLGYTF. In DNA form, the CDR3 reads TGTGCCAGCAGCCCCGGGACAGCATATTTAGGCTACACCTTC. This chain joins TRBV7-2 and TRBJ1-2; TRBD1 agrees at 7 bases. The CDR3 consists of 14 residues. Per the germline V gene, CDR1 is SGHTA and CDR2 is FQGNSA. V lost 5 bases to trimming and J lost 8 bases; unmatched junction nucleotides: 11.

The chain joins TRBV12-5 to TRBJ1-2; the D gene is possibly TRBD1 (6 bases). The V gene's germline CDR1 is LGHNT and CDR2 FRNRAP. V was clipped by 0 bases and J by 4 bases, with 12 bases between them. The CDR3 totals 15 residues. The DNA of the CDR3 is TGTGCTAGTGGTTTGGTAGGAGGGGGGCTCTATGGCTACACCTTC. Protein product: CASGLVGGGLYGYTF.

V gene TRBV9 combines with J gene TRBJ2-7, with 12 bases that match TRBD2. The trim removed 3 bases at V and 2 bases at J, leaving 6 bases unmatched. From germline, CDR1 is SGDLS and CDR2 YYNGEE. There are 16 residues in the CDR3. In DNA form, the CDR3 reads TGTGCCAGCAGCGGCGCCCCTAGCGGGAGGGCCTACGAGCAGTACTTC. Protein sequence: CASSGAPSGRAYEQYF. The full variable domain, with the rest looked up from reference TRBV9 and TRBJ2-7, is DSGVTQTPKHLITATGQRVTLRCSPRSGDLSVYWYQQSLDQGLQFLIQYYNGEERAKGNILERFSAQQFPDLHSELNLSSLELGDSALYFCASSGAPSGRAYEQYFGPGTRLTVT.

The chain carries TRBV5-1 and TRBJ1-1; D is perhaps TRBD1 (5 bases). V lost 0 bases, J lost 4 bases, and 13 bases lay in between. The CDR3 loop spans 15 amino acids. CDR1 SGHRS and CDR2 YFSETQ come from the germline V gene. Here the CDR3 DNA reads TGCGCCAGCAGCTTGGGGCCCCTGGGGGGCACTGAAGCTTTCTTT. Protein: CASSLGPLGGTEAFF. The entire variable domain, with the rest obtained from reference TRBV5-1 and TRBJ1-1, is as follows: KAGVTQTPRYLIKTRGQQVTLSCSPISGHRSVSWYQQTPGQGLQFLFEYFSETQRNKGNFPGRFSGRQFSNSRSEMNVSTLELGDSALYLCASSLGPLGGTEAFFGQGTRLTVV.

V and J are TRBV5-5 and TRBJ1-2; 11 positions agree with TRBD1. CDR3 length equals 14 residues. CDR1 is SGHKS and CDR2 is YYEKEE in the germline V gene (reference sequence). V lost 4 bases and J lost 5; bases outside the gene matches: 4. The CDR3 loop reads CASSRDRGSYGYTF. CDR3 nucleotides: TGTGCCAGCAGCCGGGACAGGGGGTCGTATGGCTACACCTTC.